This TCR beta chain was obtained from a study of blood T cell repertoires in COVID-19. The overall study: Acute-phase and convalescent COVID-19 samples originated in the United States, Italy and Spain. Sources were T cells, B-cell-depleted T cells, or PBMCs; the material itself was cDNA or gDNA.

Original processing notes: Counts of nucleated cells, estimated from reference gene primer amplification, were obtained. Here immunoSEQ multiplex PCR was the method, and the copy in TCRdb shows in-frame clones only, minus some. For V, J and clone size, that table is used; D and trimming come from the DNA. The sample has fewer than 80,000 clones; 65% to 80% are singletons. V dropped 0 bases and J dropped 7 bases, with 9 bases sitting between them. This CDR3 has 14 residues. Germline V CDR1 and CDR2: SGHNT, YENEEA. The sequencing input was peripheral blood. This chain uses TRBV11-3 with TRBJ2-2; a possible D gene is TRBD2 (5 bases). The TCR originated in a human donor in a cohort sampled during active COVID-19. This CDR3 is CASSLEGRGGELFF. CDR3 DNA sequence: TGTGCCAGCAGCTTAGAGGGGAGAGGCGGGGAGCTGTTTTTT.